Given below is one TCR beta chain in context. Per the study methods: For nucleated cells, counts were estimated from reference gene primer amplification. This table comes from immunoSEQ multiplex PCR, and its TCRdb copy is limited to in-frame clones, with some not included. The V and J calls and the clone size are those of that table, but D and trimming were determined from the DNA. Found here are roughly 160,000 clones, around 89% of them singletons; the top ten hold roughly 1.9%. The sample originates from a study of blood T cell repertoires in COVID-19. Study details: T cells, B-cell-depleted T cells, or PBMCs supplied cDNA or gDNA.

The CDR3 runs 13 residues. Germline V lookup: CDR1 LNHDA, CDR2 SQIVND (reference sequence). Trimming cost V 1 base and J 2 bases, with 5 bases left between them. The sequence was obtained from a man in his forties or fifties who had recovered from COVID-19. Sequencing was carried out using peripheral blood. This chain links TRBV19 with TRBJ1-1; D uncertain. CDR3 in DNA: TGTGCCAGTAGTATAGTTCCTAACACTGAAGCTTTCTTT. Encoded protein: CASSIVPNTEAFF.